Each of the 18 T cell receptor beta chains below was sequenced from the same sample in a study of blood T cells in healthy people across ages. Alongside a J-beta primer mix, a sample-barcoded 5' primer served in a second PCR lasting roughly 6 to 11 cycles. TCRdb re-called the 5' RACE reads through MiXCR, storing one row per CDR3 protein. Of roughly 570,000 distinct CDR3 sequences in the sample, 27% were seen once. Sequenced material: blood. The receptors come from a woman aged 70-85 years in good health.

The chain employs TRBV5-1 and TRBJ2-2; the match to TRBD1 covers 9 bases. The germline gives CDR1 SGHRS, CDR2 YFSETQ. V gave up 6 bases and J gave up 4 bases; unmatched junction bases: 10. The CDR3 spans 16 residues. The CDR3 coding sequence is TGCGCCAGCACCCCCAGGGAACAGGGGGCCACCGGGGAGCTGTTTTTT. This translates into CASTPREQGATGELFF.

The chain joins TRBV18 to TRBJ2-1; tentatively, D is TRBD1 (7 bases). The CDR3 extends over 16 amino acids. V was cut by 3 bases and J by 0 bases, with 12 bases left in between. The V gene's germline CDR1 is KGHSH and CDR2 LQKENI. CDR3 protein: CASSPAGQSSYNEQFF. Here the CDR3 DNA reads TGTGCCAGCTCACCGGCGGGACAGAGCTCCTACAATGAGCAGTTCTTC. Full variable domain (outside the CDR3, taken from reference TRBV18 and TRBJ2-1): NAGVMQNPRHLVRRRGQEARLRCSPMKGHSHVYWYRQLPEEGLKFMVYLQKENIIDESGMPKERFSAEFPKEGPSILRIQQVVRGDSAAYFCASSPAGQSSYNEQFFGPGTRLTVL.

The chain recombines TRBV7-3 with TRBJ2-4; 8 bases align to TRBD1. This CDR3 has 13 residues. Per the germline V gene, CDR1 is SGHTA and CDR2 is FQGTGA. The junction had 4 bases not matched to a gene; V was cut back by 5 bases and J by 7 bases. This chain's CDR3 is CASSPGDRNIQYF. CDR3 sequence (DNA): TGTGCCAGCAGCCCCGGGGACAGGAACATTCAGTACTTC.

The chain combines TRBV4-1 with TRBJ1-4, with D tentatively TRBD1 (5 bases). The CDR3 loop spans 15 amino acids. The V gene's germline CDR1 is MGHRA and CDR2 YSYEKL. The V and J ends lost 0 bases and 3 bases respectively, with 8 bases between them. CDR3 sequence reads: CASSQEGRANEKLFF. The CDR3 DNA reads TGCGCCAGCAGCCAAGAAGGCAGGGCTAATGAAAAACTGTTTTTT.

This clonotype was seen more than once but under ten times. This chain links TRBV20-1 with TRBJ1-6; tentative D call: TRBD1 (5 bases). The CDR3 contains 14 residues. V lost 0 bases and J lost 15, with 18 bases in between. Per germline, CDR1 DFQATT and CDR2 SNEGSKA (reference sequence). This chain's CDR3 is CSARDRRGRPDLHF. As DNA, the CDR3 is TGCAGTGCTAGAGATCGGAGGGGACGACCCGACCTCCACTTT.

The rearrangement joins TRBV5-1 to TRBJ1-1, with D perhaps matching TRBD1 (5 bases). The CDR3 is 15 residues long. The ends were cut back, 4 bases at V and 1 base at J, with 14 bases in the middle. Per germline, CDR1 SGHRS and CDR2 YFSETQ. The CDR3 reads CASSPGAGTNTEAFF. Here the CDR3 DNA reads TGCGCCAGCAGCCCCGGGGCGGGGACGAACACTGAAGCTTTCTTT.

This chain uses TRBV6-6 with TRBJ2-5, with D tentatively TRBD1 or TRBD2 (5 bases each). The ends were cut back, 7 bases at V and 5 bases at J, with 17 bases in the middle. This CDR3 is built from 14 residues. Germline V gene lookup returns CDR1 MNHNY and CDR2 SVGAGI (reference sequence). CDR3 in DNA: TGTGCCAGCAATGATGGAGGCAGGGTGGAGACCCAGTACTTC. Encoded protein: CASNDGGRVETQYF.

The chain recombines TRBV7-2 with TRBJ1-3; D unresolved. The V and J ends lost 6 bases and 0 bases respectively, with 6 bases between them. The CDR3 is 13 residues long. Germline V gene data show CDR1 as SGHTA and CDR2 as FQGNSA. The CDR3 here is CASSSVSGNTIYF. CDR3 coding DNA: TGTGCCAGCAGTTCAGTCTCTGGAAACACCATATATTTT.

V is TRBV7-2 and J is TRBJ1-5; D ambiguous. The germline V gene has CDR1 SGHTA and CDR2 FQGNSA. Trimming removed 4 bases at V and 0 bases at J, with 19 bases between. This CDR3 comprises 18 residues. CDR3 sequence: CASSSLDPTDYSNQPQHF. DNA of the CDR3: TGTGCCAGCAGCTCATTGGACCCAACCGATTATAGCAATCAGCCCCAGCATTTT.

This clonotype appeared a few times. The V call is TRBV7-2, the J call TRBJ1-4, with TRBD1 as a possible D gene (5 bases). Trimming cost V 5 bases and J 5 bases, with 15 bases left between them. Germline CDR1 is SGHTA and CDR2 is FQGNSA. This CDR3 comprises 15 residues. The CDR3 DNA sequence: TGTGCCAGCAGCCCCCTCGGGGGGTGGAATGAAAAACTGTTTTTT. Translating it yields CASSPLGGWNEKLFF. The full variable domain, completed using reference TRBV7-2 and TRBJ1-4, is GAGVSQSPSNKVTEKGKDVELRCDPISGHTALYWYRQSLGQGLEFLIYFQGNSAPDKSGLPSDRFSAERTGGSVSTLTIQRTQQEDSAVYLCASSPLGGWNEKLFFGSGTQLSVL.

Worth noting for this clonotype: Compared with germline, one end of the junction differs, possibly owing to a read error. The V and J genes are TRBV7-2 and TRBJ1-4, with unresolved D. The CDR3 spans 15 residues. CDR1 SGHTA and CDR2 FQGNSA come from the germline V gene. The CDR3 sequence is CAGSLLAVDNEKLFF. The CDR3, as DNA: TGTGCCGGCAGCTTATTGGCAGTGGACAATGAAAAACTGTTTTTT. Combining the CDR3 with reference TRBV7-2 and TRBJ1-4 gives the whole variable domain GAGVSQSPSNKVTEKGKDVELRCDPISGHTALYWYRQSLGQGLEFLIYFQGNSAPDKSGLPSDRFSAERTGGSVSTLTIQRTQQEDSAVYLCAGSLLAVDNEKLFFGSGTQLSVL.

This clonotype showed up just a few times. The chain's CDR3 is CASSQTPTGADGYTF. The CDR3 bases are TGCGCCAGCAGCCAGACCCCGACAGGGGCAGATGGCTACACCTTC. This chain joins TRBV4-3 and TRBJ1-2, with TRBD1 matching 8 bases. The V and J ends lost 3 bases and 6 bases, in that order; junction bases with no gene match: 9. The V gene's germline CDR1 is LGHNA and CDR2 YSLEER. CDR3 size: 15 residues.

This clonotype was detected many times. This chain's CDR3 is CSVNRDRASTQYF. The CDR3 DNA reads as TGCAGCGTTAATCGGGACAGGGCCTCGACCCAGTACTTC. V is TRBV29-1 and J is TRBJ2-5; TRBD1 aligns across 9 bases. V lost 5 bases to trimming and J lost 7 bases; unmatched junction nucleotides: 8. This CDR3 is 13 amino acids long. CDR1 is SQVTM, CDR2 ANQGSEA, per germline.

The rearrangement joins TRBV11-3 to TRBJ2-5; no firm D call. The end of the DNA is better explained by TRBJ2-1, so the J call may be wrong. Germline-derived CDR1 and CDR2 are SGHNT and YENEEA. The CDR3 is 13 residues long. The CDR3 loop is CASSLDQTGEQFF. Written as DNA, the CDR3 is TGTGCCAGCAGCTTAGATCAAACCGGTGAGCAGTTCTTC.

Many counts were recorded for this clonotype. This sequence joins TRBV2 and TRBJ2-7; 9 nucleotides line up with TRBD1. Germline CDR1 is SNHLY and CDR2 is FYNNEI. The CDR3 consists of 13 residues. With 7 bases clipped from V and 2 bases from J, the junction kept 3 bases outside the gene matches. CDR3 bases: TGTGCCAGCACACGACAGGGGGCCTACGAGCAGTACTTC. It is translated as CASTRQGAYEQYF.

The table lists this clonotype with a few counts. This chain links TRBV7-2 with TRBJ2-3; D gene unclear. This CDR3 contains 14 residues. The ends were cut back, 2 bases at V and 1 base at J, with 7 bases in the middle. Germline V lookup: CDR1 SGHTA, CDR2 FQGNSA. CDR3 nucleotide sequence: TGTGCCAGCAGCTTATTTCGGGGCACAGATACGCAGTATTTT. Its protein product is CASSLFRGTDTQYF.

Only a few counts were recorded for this clonotype. The CDR3 sequence is CASSPTRNTEAFF. The CDR3 region has the DNA TGTGCCAGCAGCCCCACCCGGAACACTGAAGCTTTCTTT. The gene calls are TRBV12-3 or TRBV12-4 and TRBJ1-1; D ambiguous. The CDR3 loop spans 13 amino acids. Trimming took 6 bases from V and 1 from J, leaving 9 bases between them.

The chain joins TRBV28 to TRBJ1-1; tentatively, D is TRBD1 (5 bases). Germline V gene lookup returns CDR1 MDHEN and CDR2 SYDVKM. There are 14 residues in the CDR3. Trimming pared 4 bases from V and 5 bases from J, leaving 14 bases between. The CDR3 reads CASSYPGFPTEAFF. The CDR3, as DNA: TGTGCCAGCAGTTATCCAGGGTTTCCAACTGAAGCTTTCTTT.